This T cell receptor (beta chain) was recorded in a study of cytomegalovirus exposure and HLA in healthy donors. With regard to this clone: Its antigen is currently unknown.

Primers: 60 Vbeta forward and 13 Jbeta reverse. In the original workflow: Unique TCR beta chains numbered around 80 million in a later analysis, with roughly 10 million shared. Libraries were prepared by immunoSEQ multiplex PCR; TCRdb keeps only in-frame clonotypes and omits some of them. The V and J calls and clone size come from that table; D and trimming were worked out from the DNA. The data hold roughly 100,000 clones, with 75% to 85% observed a single time. Study-level findings and limits: The authors considered a cluster of highly shared sequence variants likely to be a sequencing artifact. TCR beta sequences reportedly predicted the HLA-A and HLA-B alleles of most subjects accurately.

The germline V gene encodes CDR1 SGDLS and CDR2 YYNGEE. The CDR3 runs to 15 residues. The germline V and J ends were trimmed by 0 bases and 0 bases, with 7 bases remaining between them. J is TRBJ1-5 and V is TRBV9, with D uncertain. The clonotype was recovered from a young woman in good health and CMV-seropositive. Input material: PBMCs. The CDR3 protein is CASSVGGDSNQPQHF. DNA of the CDR3: TGTGCCAGCAGCGTAGGTGGAGATAGCAATCAGCCCCAGCATTTT.